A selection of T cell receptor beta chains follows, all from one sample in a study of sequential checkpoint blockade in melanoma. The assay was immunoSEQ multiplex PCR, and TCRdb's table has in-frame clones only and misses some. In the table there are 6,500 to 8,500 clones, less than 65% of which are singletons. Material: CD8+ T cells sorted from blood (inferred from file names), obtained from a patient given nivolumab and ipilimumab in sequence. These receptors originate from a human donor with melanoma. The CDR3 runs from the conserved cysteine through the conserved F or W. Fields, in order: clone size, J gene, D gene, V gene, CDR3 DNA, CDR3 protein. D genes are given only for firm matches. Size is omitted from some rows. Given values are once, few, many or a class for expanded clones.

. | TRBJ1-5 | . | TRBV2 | TGTGCCAGCAGGGACCTCGGGGGCGGGGGGCAGCCCCAGCATTTT | CASRDLGGGGQPQHF
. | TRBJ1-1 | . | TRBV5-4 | TGTGCCAGCAGCTGGGGGGTACAGAACACTGAAGCTTTCTTT | CASSWGVQNTEAFF
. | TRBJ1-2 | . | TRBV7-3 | TGTGCCAGCAGCCCCTTCGGAGGGAACTATGGCTACACCTTC | CASSPFGGNYGYTF
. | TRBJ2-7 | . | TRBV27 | TGTGCCAGCAGTTCACGCTTCGAGGAGACCTACGAGCAGTACTTC | CASSSRFEETYEQYF
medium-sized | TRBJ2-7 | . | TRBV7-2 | TGTGCCAGCAGCTTAGGTGGAGGGATCTCCTACGAGCAGTACTTC | CASSLGGGISYEQYF
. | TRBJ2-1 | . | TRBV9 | TGTGCCAGCAGCGCAGACGGACTTACCAATGAGCAGTTCTTC | CASSADGLTNEQFF
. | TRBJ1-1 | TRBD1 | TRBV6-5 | TGTGCCAGCAGTTACTCCGGGACAGGGTCCACTGAAGCTTTCTTT | CASSYSGTGSTEAFF
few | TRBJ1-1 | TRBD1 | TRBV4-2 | TGTGCCAGCAGCCAACTTGGACAGGGGGGACTGAACACTGAAGCTTTCTTT | CASSQLGQGGLNTEAFF
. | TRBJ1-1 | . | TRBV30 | TGTGCCTGGAGTGAGGGGGTGCAGAACACTGAAGCTTTCTTT | CAWSEGVQNTEAFF
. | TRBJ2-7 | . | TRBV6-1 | TGTGCCAGCAGTGAAGGCCGCCGGTACGAGCAGTACTTC | CASSEGRRYEQYF
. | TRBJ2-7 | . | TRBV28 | TGTGCCAGCAGTTCCCCGGTTAGCAGTTACGAGCAGTACTTC | CASSSPVSSYEQYF
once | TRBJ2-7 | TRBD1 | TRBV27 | TGTGCCAGCAGTTTAGTGGGACAGGGGTCCTACGAGCAGTACTTC | CASSLVGQGSYEQYF
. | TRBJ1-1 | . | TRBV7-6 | TGTGCCAGCAGCCCCAGCGGCGCTGAAGCTTTCTTT | CASSPSGAEAFF
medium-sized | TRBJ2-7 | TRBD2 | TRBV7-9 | TGTGCCAGCAGCTACCGGACTAGCGAACTGTACGAGCAGTACTTC | CASSYRTSELYEQYF
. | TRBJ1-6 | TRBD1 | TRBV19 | TGTGCCAGTAGTATAGTCGACAGGGAGAGCTCCTATAATTCACCCCTCCACTTT | CASSIVDRESSYNSPLHF
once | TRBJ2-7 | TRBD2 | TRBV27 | TGTGCCAGCAGTTTATCTGGACTAGCGGGAGGACTCGAGCAGTACTTC | CASSLSGLAGGLEQYF
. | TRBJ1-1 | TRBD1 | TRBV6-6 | TGTGCCAGCAGCCACTTCCCGACAGGGCGTGAAGCTTTCTTT | CASSHFPTGREAFF
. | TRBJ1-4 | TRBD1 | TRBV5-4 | TGTGCCAGCAGCTTCCAGGGGGGAGGTGAAAAACTGTTTTTT | CASSFQGGGEKLFF
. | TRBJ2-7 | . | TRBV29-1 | TGCAGCTTCACCCGACAGGCTTACGAGCAGTACTTC | CSFTRQAYEQYF
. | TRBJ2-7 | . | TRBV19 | TGTGCCAGTAGTATTAGCAGTGTCTACGAGCAGTACTTC | CASSISSVYEQYF
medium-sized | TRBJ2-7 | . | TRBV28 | TGTGCCAGCAGCTCGAGGTCCAGTACCTCCTACGAGCAGTACTTC | CASSSRSSTSYEQYF
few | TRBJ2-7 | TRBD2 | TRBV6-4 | TGTGCCAGCAGAGCTGGGGGGGGGTCCTACGAGCAGTACTTC | CASRAGGGSYEQYF
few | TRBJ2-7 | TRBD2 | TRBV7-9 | TGTGCCAGCAGCTACGCGGGGGCCTACGAGCAGTACTTC | CASSYAGAYEQYF
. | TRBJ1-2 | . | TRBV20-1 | TGCAGCGGTGTAGTACACTATGGCTACACCTTC | CSGVVHYGYTF
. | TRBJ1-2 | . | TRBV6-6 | TGTGCCAGCAGTTCCCCAATGGGGGGGCTGCCTGAGGGCTACACCTTC | CASSSPMGGLPEGYTF
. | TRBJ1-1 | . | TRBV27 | TGTGCCAGCAGTTTATCGACAGGGAACACTGAAGCTTTCTTT | CASSLSTGNTEAFF
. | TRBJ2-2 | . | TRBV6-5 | TGTGCCAGCAGTTGGTTCGAGGGTTCCGGGGAGCTGTTTTTT | CASSWFEGSGELFF
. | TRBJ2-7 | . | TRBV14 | TGTGCCAGCAGCCAAGATGAGGCTTTACCCTACGAGCAGTACTTC | CASSQDEALPYEQYF
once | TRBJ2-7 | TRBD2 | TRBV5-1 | TGCGCCAGCAGCACGGGACTAGACTACTTC | CASSTGLDYF
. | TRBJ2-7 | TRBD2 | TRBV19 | TGTGCCAGTAGTATATCCGCTAGCGGCACCGGCGAGCAGTACTTC | CASSISASGTGEQYF
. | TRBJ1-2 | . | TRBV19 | TGTGCCACCGTACAGGGAGGGGAAGGCTACACCTTC | CATVQGGEGYTF
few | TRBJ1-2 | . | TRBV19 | TGTGCCAGTAGTCAGGGCCCGCAGGCAATGAGTGGCTACACCTTC | CASSQGPQAMSGYTF
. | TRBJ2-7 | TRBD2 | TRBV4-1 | TGCGCCAGCAGCCAGTCAGCGGGAACCTACGAGCAGTACTTC | CASSQSAGTYEQYF
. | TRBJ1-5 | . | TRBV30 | TGTGCCTGGCCCCGATCTAGGGGCTCCGAACAGCCCCAGCATTTT | CAWPRSRGSEQPQHF
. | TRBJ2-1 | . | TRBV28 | TGTGCCAGCAGGCACTACCTGGGGGGCTCCTACAATGAGCAGTTCTTC | CASRHYLGGSYNEQFF
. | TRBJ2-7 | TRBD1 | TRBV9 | TGTGCCAGCAGCGCAGGGACAGGGGGCGTCTACGAGCAGTACTTC | CASSAGTGGVYEQYF
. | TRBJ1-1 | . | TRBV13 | TGTGCCAGCAGCTTAGCTTGGAACACTGAAGCTTTCTTT | CASSLAWNTEAFF
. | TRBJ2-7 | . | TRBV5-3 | TGTGCCAGAAGCAATGACGACAGGACGATTTACGAGCAGTACTTC | CARSNDDRTIYEQYF
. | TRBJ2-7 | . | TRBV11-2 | TGTGCCAGCAGCCCCAGGGGTCCCTACGAGCAGTACTTC | CASSPRGPYEQYF